Below, 27 T cell receptor beta chains from the same sample are listed, as sequenced in a study of blood T cell repertoires in COVID-19. Here immunoSEQ multiplex PCR was the method, and the copy in TCRdb shows in-frame clones only, minus some. The profile covers 200,000 to 300,000 clones, with roughly 90% appearing a single time and about 2% taken by the ten largest. Material: peripheral blood. The receptors were gathered from a man aged 30 to 39 with active or convalescent COVID-19.

The chain recombines TRBV19 with TRBJ1-5, with D possibly TRBD1 on 6 matching bases. The V gene lost 8 bases and the J gene lost 1 base, with 15 bases spanning the gap. CDR1 is LNHDA and CDR2 is SQIVND in the germline V gene (reference sequence). The CDR3 runs 15 residues. The CDR3, as DNA: TGTGCCAGTCGGAATCAGGGGTGGAGCAATCAGCCCCAGCATTTT. It yields the protein CASRNQGWSNQPQHF. The variable domain in full, completed from reference TRBV19 and TRBJ1-5, reads DGGITQSPKYLFRKEGQNVTLSCEQNLNHDAMYWYRQDPGQGLRLIYYSQIVNDFQKGDIAEGYSVSREKKESFPLTVTSAQKNPTAFYLCASRNQGWSNQPQHFGDGTRLSIL.

The chain links TRBV21-1 to TRBJ1-5; the table's D call TRBD1 went unverified against the DNA. TRBV21-1 is assigned pseudogene status. The CDR3 is made up of 18 amino acids. The CDR3 DNA follows: TGTGCCAGCAGCAGTGGGACAGTCGGGACGGGCGGCAATCAGCCCCAGCATTTT. This encodes CASSSGTVGTGGNQPQHF.

The chain couples TRBV11-2 to TRBJ2-3, with D tentatively TRBD2 (6 bases). From germline, CDR1 is SGHAT and CDR2 FQNNGV. Trimming removed 6 bases at V and 2 bases at J, with 21 bases between. The CDR3 has 17 amino acids. CDR3 sequence: CASSKSTGLHDTDTQYF. DNA of the CDR3: TGTGCCAGCAGTAAATCAACGGGACTGCACGACACAGATACGCAGTATTTT.

This clone has just one count. This chain links TRBV7-2 with TRBJ1-3; a possible D gene is TRBD1 (5 bases). Trimming removed 5 bases at V and 2 bases at J, with 13 bases between. The germline V gene encodes CDR1 SGHTA and CDR2 FQGNSA. This CDR3 is 15 amino acids long. CDR3 amino acids: CASSHGTRPGNTIYF. The CDR3 region has the DNA TGTGCCAGCAGCCACGGGACTCGTCCTGGAAACACCATATATTTT.

The chain has TRBV27 and TRBJ1-4, with D perhaps matching TRBD1 (6 bases). V dropped 2 bases and J dropped 1 base, with 8 bases sitting between them. The CDR3 consists of 15 residues. Germline V gene sequence: CDR1 MNHEY, CDR2 SMNVEV (reference sequence). CDR3 sequence reads: CASSLKGETNEKLFF. As DNA, the CDR3 is TGTGCCAGCAGTTTAAAGGGGGAAACTAATGAAAAACTGTTTTTT.

The genes are TRBV29-1 and TRBJ2-3; D may be TRBD1 (5 bases). The germline V and J ends were trimmed by 2 bases and 8 bases, with 35 bases remaining between them. This CDR3 is built from 20 residues. CDR1 is SQVTM and CDR2 is ANQGSEA in the germline V gene. CDR3 loop: CSVESSRYGPGPLFRGTQYF. DNA for the CDR3: TGCAGCGTTGAAAGTTCGAGGTATGGTCCAGGGCCGCTCTTTCGAGGTACGCAGTATTTT.

The J gene is TRBJ2-1, the V gene TRBV7-8; possible D gene TRBD1, 5 bases. CDR3 length: 16 residues. The V and J ends lost 5 bases and 7 bases respectively, with 21 bases between them. From germline, CDR1 is SGHVS and CDR2 FQNEAQ. The CDR3 loop is CASSPKGARNGNEQFF. The DNA for the CDR3 is TGTGCCAGCAGCCCCAAAGGGGCCAGGAACGGGAATGAGCAGTTCTTC.

V is TRBV30 and J is TRBJ2-3, with D perhaps matching TRBD1 (7 bases). V was clipped by 0 bases and J by 2 bases, with 12 bases between them. CDR1 is GTSNPN and CDR2 is SVGIG in the germline V gene (reference sequence). The CDR3 contains 15 residues. The CDR3 coding sequence is TGTGCCTGGAGTGTCCCCAGGGGGGACACAGATACGCAGTATTTT. This gives the protein CAWSVPRGDTDTQYF.

V gene TRBV15 combines with J gene TRBJ2-3, with D perhaps matching TRBD2 (6 bases). Germline loops: CDR1 LNHNV, CDR2 YYDKDF (reference sequence). Trimming left V 5 bases short and J 0 bases short, with 9 bases between. This CDR3 comprises 14 residues. The chain's CDR3 is CATSRDSSTDTQYF. CDR3 nucleotides: TGTGCCACCAGCCGGGACTCAAGCACAGATACGCAGTATTTT.

J is TRBJ1-1 and V is TRBV3-1 (or the pseudogene TRBV3-2), with TRBD1 as a possible D gene (6 bases). The CDR3 loop spans 13 amino acids. From germline, CDR1 is LGHDT and CDR2 YNNKEL (reference sequence). Between the trimmed V and J ends, which lost 8 bases and 4 bases, there was a span of 14 bases. CDR3 residues: CASGTFGSTEAFF. DNA of the CDR3: TGTGCCAGCGGGACATTTGGGTCCACTGAAGCTTTCTTT.

The gene calls are TRBV2 and TRBJ1-4; D gene ambiguous. The CDR3 has 14 residues. The V and J ends lost 6 bases and 8 bases respectively, with 16 bases between them. Germline V CDR1 and CDR2: SNHLY, FYNNEI. The CDR3 sequence is CASREEGFQEKLFF. The CDR3 DNA follows: TGTGCCAGCAGGGAGGAAGGCTTTCAGGAAAAACTGTTTTTT.

The V call is TRBV3-1 (or the pseudogene TRBV3-2), the J call TRBJ1-1; 7 positions agree with TRBD1. The CDR3 is 14 amino acids. Germline V gene lookup returns CDR1 LGHDT and CDR2 YNNKEL (reference sequence). V gave up 1 base and J gave up 6 bases; unmatched junction bases: 5. The CDR3 region is CASSQGDSYSEAFF. In DNA form, the CDR3 reads TGTGCCAGCAGCCAAGGGGACAGCTACTCTGAAGCTTTCTTT.

The chain uses TRBV6-5 and TRBJ2-1, with D perhaps matching TRBD2 (7 bases). Trimming shortened V by 6 bases and J by 7 bases, and 19 bases separated the two germline ends. Germline-derived CDR1 and CDR2 are MNHEY and SVGAGI. This CDR3 is built from 15 residues. CDR3 nucleotide sequence: TGTGCCAGCAGCTCGGATCGGGGGGCCATGAATGAGCAGTTCTTC. This gives the protein CASSSDRGAMNEQFF.

The chain joins TRBV19 to TRBJ1-3; possible D gene TRBD1, 6 bases. The CDR3 totals 16 residues. Trimming removed 7 bases from V and 0 bases from J, with 16 bases in between. Germline assignment: CDR1 LNHDA and CDR2 SQIVND (reference sequence). As DNA, the CDR3 is TGTGCCAGTATCAAACAGGGATCCTTCTCTGGAAACACCATATATTTT. The encoded protein is CASIKQGSFSGNTIYF.

This clone came up once. The chain carries TRBV7-2 and TRBJ2-3, with TRBD2 identical over 13 bases. V gave up 6 bases and J gave up 4 bases; unmatched junction bases: 7. This CDR3 is 16 amino acids long. The germline CDR1 and CDR2 sequences are SGHTA and FQGNSA. The DNA for the CDR3 is TGTGCCAGCAGGCGACTAGCGGGGGGCACCCCAGATACGCAGTATTTT. Translated: CASRRLAGGTPDTQYF. Looking up the rest from reference TRBV7-2 and TRBJ2-3 gives the full variable domain: GAGVSQSPSNKVTEKGKDVELRCDPISGHTALYWYRQSLGQGLEFLIYFQGNSAPDKSGLPSDRFSAERTGGSVSTLTIQRTQQEDSAVYLCASRRLAGGTPDTQYFGPGTRLTVL.

This rearrangement joins TRBV2 to TRBJ2-7; 7 nucleotides align to TRBD2. With V trimmed by 7 bases and J by 4 bases, 13 bases remained unmatched. This CDR3 is built from 15 residues. Germline CDR1 reads SNHLY; CDR2 reads FYNNEI. The CDR3 is CASTPVGTIQYEQYF. For the CDR3, the DNA is TGTGCCAGCACCCCGGTGGGGACTATTCAGTACGAGCAGTACTTC.

This clone has only one observation. The V gene is TRBV10-3, the J gene TRBJ1-1; D remains ambiguous. Germline V lookup: CDR1 ENHRY, CDR2 SYGVKD. V was shortened by 2 bases and J by 2 bases, with 6 bases between the two germline ends. The CDR3 has 13 residues. CDR3 DNA: TGTGCCATCAGTGAGGGCACAAACACTGAAGCTTTCTTT. Protein sequence: CAISEGTNTEAFF.

The genes are TRBV29-1 and TRBJ2-5; 7 bases line up with TRBD1. This CDR3 has 12 residues. V was pared by 8 bases and J by 5 bases, with 8 bases of the junction left unmatched. Germline V gene data show CDR1 as SQVTM and CDR2 as ANQGSEA. The CDR3 here is CSTSTGAETQYF. The CDR3, as DNA: TGCAGCACCTCCACAGGGGCCGAGACCCAGTACTTC.

This chain joins TRBV2 and TRBJ2-7; D is possibly TRBD1 (5 bases). Germline V gene data show CDR1 as SNHLY and CDR2 as FYNNEI. Trimming took off 6 bases at V and 4 bases at J, with 10 bases between the two ends. The CDR3 is 12 residues long. This chain's CDR3 is CASRGERYEQYF. CDR3 in DNA: TGTGCCAGCAGAGGGGAAAGGTACGAGCAGTACTTC.

J is TRBJ2-7 and V is TRBV6-2 or TRBV6-3, with TRBD1 matching over 9 bases. Germline-derived CDR1 and CDR2 are MNHEY and SVGEGT. V gave up 5 bases and J gave up 6 bases; unmatched junction bases: 11. The CDR3 runs to 15 residues. The CDR3 reads CASSLNRDRVGEQYF. The DNA for the CDR3 is TGTGCCAGCAGTCTGAATCGGGACAGGGTTGGCGAGCAGTACTTC.

The V gene is TRBV13, the J gene TRBJ2-6; 8 bases line up with TRBD1. Germline-derived CDR1 and CDR2 are PRHDT and FYEKMQ (reference sequence). V lost 5 bases to trimming and J lost 3 bases; unmatched junction nucleotides: 9. The CDR3 extends over 17 amino acids. CDR3 sequence: CASSITTGAVGANVLTF. CDR3 sequence (DNA): TGTGCCAGCAGCATTACGACAGGGGCTGTTGGGGCCAACGTCCTGACTTTC.

The V gene is TRBV7-6, the J gene TRBJ1-2; unclear D gene. In germline, CDR1 is SGHVS, CDR2 FNYEAQ. Trimming stripped 8 bases from V and 4 bases from J, with 8 bases between. The CDR3 is 11 residues long. The CDR3 sequence is CASFEGYGYTF. The CDR3 coding sequence is TGTGCCAGCTTCGAGGGCTATGGCTACACCTTC.

The chain has TRBV3-1 (or the pseudogene TRBV3-2) and TRBJ2-3, with 7 bases identical to TRBD2. Germline V gives CDR1 LGHDT, CDR2 YNNKEL (reference sequence). The CDR3 runs 15 residues. V shed 4 bases and J 5 bases; nucleotides not matched to a gene: 9. In nucleotides, the CDR3 is TGTGCCAGCAGCCCGCGACCGGGGGGAATAGATACGCAGTATTTT. Protein sequence: CASSPRPGGIDTQYF.

The gene calls are TRBV3-1 (or the pseudogene TRBV3-2) and TRBJ2-2, with TRBD1 as a possible D gene (6 bases). Germline V gene lookup returns CDR1 LGHDT and CDR2 YNNKEL (reference sequence). This CDR3 spans 17 amino acids. V lost 4 bases and J 6 bases, leaving 21 bases between the germline ends. The CDR3 reads CASSLKGQRGFPGELFF. In nucleotides, the CDR3 is TGTGCCAGCAGCCTCAAAGGACAGAGAGGTTTCCCCGGGGAGCTGTTTTTT.

This clone showed up just a few times. This chain uses TRBV9 with TRBJ1-6, with 9 nucleotides matching TRBD1. Germline loops: CDR1 SGDLS, CDR2 YYNGEE. CDR3 size: 14 residues. Trimming cost V 3 bases and J 9 bases; bases outside gene matches: 4. CDR3 amino acids: CASSATGGISPLHF. The CDR3, as DNA: TGTGCCAGCAGCGCGACAGGGGGGATTTCACCCCTCCACTTT.

The rearrangement links TRBV6-5 to TRBJ2-1, with 9 bases identical to TRBD1. Germline trimming cut 7 bases from V and 8 bases from J; bases unmatched to any gene: 12. CDR1 and CDR2 from the germline V gene are MNHEY and SVGAGI. The CDR3 is 15 residues long. The CDR3 spells CASTDRGTGSHEQFF. For the CDR3, the DNA is TGTGCCAGCACCGACCGGGGGACAGGGTCCCATGAGCAGTTCTTC.

The J gene is TRBJ2-7, the V gene TRBV4-3; TRBD1 might be the D (5 bases). Germline CDR1 LGHNA, CDR2 YSLEER. Deletions cut 0 bases from V and 2 bases from J, with 11 bases between. The CDR3 extends over 15 amino acids. The CDR3 DNA reads as TGCGCCAGCAGCCAAGAATGGCAGGGAACCTACGAGCAGTACTTC. It codes for CASSQEWQGTYEQYF.